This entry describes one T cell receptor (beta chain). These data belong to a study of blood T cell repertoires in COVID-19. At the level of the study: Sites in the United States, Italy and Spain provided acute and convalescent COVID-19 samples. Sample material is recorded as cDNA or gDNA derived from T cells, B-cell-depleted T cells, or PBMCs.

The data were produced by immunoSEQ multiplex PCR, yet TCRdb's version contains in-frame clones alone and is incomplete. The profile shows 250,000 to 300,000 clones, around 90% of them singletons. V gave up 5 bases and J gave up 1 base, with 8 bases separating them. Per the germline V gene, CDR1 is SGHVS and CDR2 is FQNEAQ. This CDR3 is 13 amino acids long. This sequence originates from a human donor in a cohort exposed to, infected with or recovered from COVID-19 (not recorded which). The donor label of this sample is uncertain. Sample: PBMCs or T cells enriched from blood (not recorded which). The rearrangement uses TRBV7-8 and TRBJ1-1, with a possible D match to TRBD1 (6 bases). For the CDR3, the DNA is TGTGCCAGCAGCCCGACAGGGAACACTGAAGCTTTCTTT. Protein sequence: CASSPTGNTEAFF.